This T cell receptor (beta chain) was captured in a study of PD-1 blockade in mismatch repair-deficient tumors. Study-level background: Patients had 12 mismatch repair-deficient cancer types, all previously treated and progressing.

TCR sequencing covered a few patients who responded to pembrolizumab. Data came from immunoSEQ multiplex PCR; TCRdb stores just in-frame clones and leaves some out. This sample has some 97,000 clones; 65% to 85% occur once, and the top ten carry 6.3%. Per the germline V gene, CDR1 is SGHNT and CDR2 is YENEEA. This CDR3 contains 18 residues. V shed 1 base and J shed 2 bases, with 20 bases lying between them. This sequence was found in an adult with mismatch repair-deficient cancer. Material: peripheral blood, obtained less than 37 weeks after starting pembrolizumab. The chain employs TRBV11-3 and TRBJ2-5; TRBD2 is a possible D gene (6 bases). The CDR3 loop is CASSLVSGWGLAQETQYF. The CDR3, as DNA: TGTGCCAGCAGCTTAGTGAGCGGTTGGGGACTTGCACAAGAGACCCAGTACTTC. Using reference TRBV11-3 and TRBJ2-5 for the parts outside the CDR3, the full variable domain is EAGVVQSPRYKIIEKKQPVAFWCNPISGHNTLYWYLQNLGQGPELLIRYENEEAVDDSQLPKDRFSAERLKGVDSTLKIQPAELGDSAVYLCASSLVSGWGLAQETQYFGPGTRLLVL.